This T cell receptor (beta chain) came from a study of blood T cells in healthy people across ages. Alongside a J-beta primer mix, a sample-barcoded 5' primer served in a second PCR lasting about 7 to 12 cycles. TCRdb reprocessed the 5' RACE reads via MiXCR and lists one record per CDR3 protein. Found here are some 890,000 distinct CDR3 sequences, about 29% of them singletons; the top ten hold roughly 10%. This clonotype was detected ten times or more. V was cut by 5 bases and J by 7 bases, with 12 bases left in between. This CDR3 is built from 12 residues. Germline CDR1 and CDR2: MDHEN and SYDVKM. The same specimen was also included in a second study, on T cells of mothers and their children. That paper notes: A few healthy Caucasian mothers served as donors, and their six children did as well. Over 9.5 million reads per mother and around 3 million per child were obtained.

The receptor comes from a woman between 35 and 50 years old in good health. The gene calls are TRBV28 and TRBJ2-7; D not resolved. Material: blood. As DNA, the CDR3 is TGTGCCAGCAGTCCTATTAATTGGGAGCAGTACTTC. Protein sequence: CASSPINWEQYF.